This T cell receptor beta chain was sequenced for a study of T cell therapy after organ transplantation. CDR3 length: 15 residues. V trimming: 0 bases; J trimming: 8 bases; junction bases outside the gene matches: 8. Looked up from germline, CDR1 is SGDLS and CDR2 is YYNGEE. Sequencing used immunoSEQ multiplex PCR; TCRdb keeps in-frame clones, though not all of them. The sample has some 2,100 clones; roughly four fifths are singletons. Study results and limitations: Nonresponder repertoires showed strong pretherapy expansions, barely changing post-therapy.

As for this clone: Its antigen remains unidentified.

These transplant recipients had drug-resistant or recurrent cytomegalovirus infection. The source was CD8+ T cells from blood, collected before autologous CMV-specific T cell therapy. The TCR comes from a human patient who had received a solid organ transplant and had CMV disease. This chain uses TRBV9 with TRBJ2-1; TRBD1 aligns across 7 bases. The CDR3 loop is CASSVGGQGDDEQFF. Here the CDR3 DNA reads TGTGCCAGCAGCGTAGGGGGGCAGGGGGACGATGAGCAGTTCTTC.